The entry below describes one T cell receptor beta chain. What it binds is unknown. The CDR3 has 13 amino acids. Trimming cost V 5 bases and J 4 bases, with 11 bases left between them. In germline, CDR1 is SGHDN, CDR2 FVKESK. This record comes from a study of PD-1 blockade in mismatch repair-deficient tumors. Across the whole study: All were previously treated, progressing patients with around eleven mismatch repair-deficient cancer types. Study-wide results and caveats: After pembrolizumab, tumor-resident clones rose rapidly, then generally contracted before radiologic responses.

Generated by immunoSEQ multiplex PCR, the TCRdb table keeps only in-frame clones and is missing some. In the table there are some 120,000 clones, around 80% of which are singletons. Sample: peripheral blood, taken 60 weeks after starting pembrolizumab. The V and J genes are TRBV14 and TRBJ1-2, with D possibly being TRBD1 (6 bases). The sequence was obtained from an adult with mismatch repair-deficient cancer. The CDR3 here is CASSLTGFYGYTF. The CDR3 DNA sequence: TGTGCCAGCAGCTTAACAGGGTTCTATGGCTACACCTTC.